What follows are 25 T cell receptor beta chains derived from one specimen sequenced in a study of blood T cell repertoires in COVID-19. This table comes from immunoSEQ multiplex PCR, and its TCRdb copy is limited to in-frame clones, with some not included. The repertoire holds some 290,000 clones, with almost 90% as singletons. What was sequenced was peripheral blood. The receptors were sampled from a woman aged 35 to 49 with COVID-19, enrolled during active disease.

With respect to this clone: The sample contains more than one DNA sequence encoding this CDR3. The rearrangement uses TRBV24-1 and TRBJ2-2; D is perhaps TRBD2 (5 bases). Per the germline V gene, CDR1 is KGHDR and CDR2 is SFDVKD. Between the trimmed V and J ends, which lost 2 bases and 5 bases, there was a span of 11 bases. The CDR3 has 15 residues. CDR3 amino acids: CATSDSRGLTGELFF. CDR3 in DNA: TGTGCCACCAGTGATTCTCGGGGTTTAACCGGGGAGCTGTTTTTT.

The V call is TRBV19, the J call TRBJ1-1, with D tentatively TRBD1 (6 bases). V lost 7 bases, J lost 0 bases, and 15 bases lay in between. This CDR3 region has 15 residues. CDR1 LNHDA and CDR2 SQIVND come from the germline V gene (reference sequence). The CDR3 is CASIPPGVLNTEAFF. The DNA of the CDR3 is TGTGCCAGTATCCCTCCAGGGGTTTTGAACACTGAAGCTTTCTTT.

This clone was detected once. This chain uses TRBV7-2 with TRBJ2-7, with 9 bases identical to TRBD1. V shed 5 bases, J shed 1 base, and the junction held 6 bases outside the gene matches. CDR1 and CDR2 from the germline V gene are SGHTA and FQGNSA. The CDR3 spans 15 residues. CDR3 amino acids: CASSPRTGVSYEQYF. The CDR3 DNA is TGTGCCAGCAGCCCCCGGACAGGGGTGTCCTACGAGCAGTACTTC.

The V gene is TRBV13, the J gene TRBJ1-3; no definite D call. The V gene lost 3 bases and the J gene lost 1 base, with 10 bases spanning the gap. This CDR3 comprises 15 residues. CDR1 is PRHDT, CDR2 FYEKMQ, per germline (reference sequence). Here the CDR3 DNA reads TGTGCCAGCAGCTTTCCACCTCAGTCTGGAAACACCATATATTTT. Its translation: CASSFPPQSGNTIYF.

The chain recombines TRBV7-3 with TRBJ2-3; D gene unclear. Germline-derived CDR1 and CDR2 are SGHTA and FQGTGA. Trimming removed 0 bases from V and 4 bases from J, with 5 bases in between. The CDR3 loop spans 13 amino acids. The CDR3 region has the DNA TGTGCCAGCAGCTTAACCGGAGCAGATACGCAGTATTTT. Protein sequence: CASSLTGADTQYF. The variable domain in full, completed from reference TRBV7-3 and TRBJ2-3, reads GAGVSQTPSNKVTEKGKYVELRCDPISGHTALYWYRQSLGQGPEFLIYFQGTGAADDSGLPNDRFFAVRPEGSVSTLKIQRTERGDSAVYLCASSLTGADTQYFGPGTRLTVL.

CDR3 sequence reads: CASSHPLRDRAYEQYF. In DNA form, the CDR3 reads TGTGCCAGCAGTCATCCCCTCCGGGACAGGGCCTACGAGCAGTACTTC. The gene calls are TRBV11-2 and TRBJ2-7; 9 bases map to TRBD1. Germline CDR1 SGHAT, CDR2 FQNNGV. The V gene end was trimmed by 6 bases and the J gene end by 2 bases; junction bases not matched to a gene: 11. The CDR3 totals 16 residues.

This clone was seen more than once but under ten times. The chain has TRBV5-4 and TRBJ1-1, with TRBD1 identical over 8 bases. Germline V CDR1 and CDR2: SGHNT, YYREEE (reference sequence). CDR3 length equals 15 residues. Germline trimming cut 4 bases from V and 5 bases from J; bases unmatched to any gene: 10. The CDR3: CASSDARGLRTEAFF. CDR3 sequence (DNA): TGTGCCAGCAGCGACGCCAGGGGGCTACGGACTGAAGCTTTCTTT.

V usage is TRBV7-2 and J usage is TRBJ2-1, with 8 bases matching TRBD2. Trimming at V came to 4 bases and at J to 8 bases, leaving 16 bases not matched to a gene. The CDR3 length is 17 residues. Germline V lookup: CDR1 SGHTA, CDR2 FQGNSA. The CDR3 nucleotides read TGTGCCAGCAGCTCTAATCTACTAGCGGCCACACAGGATGAGCAGTTCTTC. Protein: CASSSNLLAATQDEQFF.

The chain recombines TRBV18 with TRBJ2-6, with TRBD2 identical over 12 bases. Trimming cost V 3 bases and J 0 bases; bases outside gene matches: 6. This CDR3 region has 19 residues. Germline-derived CDR1 and CDR2 are KGHSH and LQKENI. The CDR3 DNA is TGTGCCAGCTCACCGAGGCTAGCGGGAGGGAACTCTGGGGCCAACGTCCTGACTTTC. It specifies CASSPRLAGGNSGANVLTF.

The CDR3 DNA reads TGCGCCAGCAGTGATTTCGGGGGGGTCTACGAGCAGTACTTC. Encoded protein: CASSDFGGVYEQYF. The chain has TRBV10-1 and TRBJ2-7, with TRBD2 identical over 8 bases. Germline CDR1 reads WNHNN; CDR2 reads SYGVQD (reference sequence). The CDR3 contains 14 residues. The J segment lost 3 bases and the V segment lost 3 bases, leaving 4 bases of the junction unmatched.

The chain joins TRBV9 to TRBJ1-6, with D tentatively TRBD1 (5 bases). With 3 bases removed from V and 5 bases from J, the gap between germline ends came to 12 bases. CDR1 and CDR2 (germline): SGDLS, YYNGEE. This CDR3 comprises 15 residues. The CDR3 coding sequence is TGTGCCAGCAGCGCCAAGCGGGGGGATAATTCACCCCTCCACTTT. Its translation: CASSAKRGDNSPLHF.

V gene TRBV15 combines with J gene TRBJ1-2; 8 nucleotides align to TRBD1. Germline lookup yields CDR1 LNHNV and CDR2 YYDKDF (reference sequence). V dropped 0 bases and J dropped 0; count of bases not matched to a gene: 0. The CDR3 loop spans 15 amino acids. The CDR3 region is CATSREQGANYGYTF. CDR3 DNA: TGTGCCACCAGCAGAGAACAGGGGGCTAACTATGGCTACACCTTC.

V gene TRBV28 combines with J gene TRBJ2-7; possible D gene TRBD2, 5 bases. V lost 11 bases to trimming and J lost 2 bases, with 16 bases between them. The length of the CDR3 is 13 residues. The germline V gene encodes CDR1 MDHEN and CDR2 SYDVKM. The CDR3 coding sequence is TGTGCCGCCCAGAGGGAGCGCCCCTACGAGCAGTACTTC. Its protein is CAAQRERPYEQYF.

The gene calls are TRBV7-2 and TRBJ1-5; 8 bases fit TRBD1. This CDR3 is 14 amino acids long. The germline gives CDR1 SGHTA, CDR2 FQGNSA. V trimming: 1 base; J trimming: 4 bases; junction bases outside the gene matches: 0. The CDR3 DNA is TGTGCCAGCAGCTTAGGGACAGGGAATCAGCCCCAGCATTTT. Encoded protein: CASSLGTGNQPQHF.

The CDR3 coding sequence is TGTGCCAGCAGTTTAAAGGGGAACTATGGCTACACCTTC. Translation gives CASSLKGNYGYTF. This chain uses TRBV12-3 or TRBV12-4 with TRBJ1-2; TRBD1 is a possible D gene (5 bases). V lost 2 bases, J lost 2 bases, and 6 bases lay in between. There are 13 residues in the CDR3.

The chain is built from TRBV28 and TRBJ2-1; D gene unclear. This CDR3 region has 12 residues. The germline CDR1 and CDR2 sequences are MDHEN and SYDVKM. Trimming shortened V by 6 bases and J by 6 bases, and 9 bases separated the two germline ends. The DNA for the CDR3 is TGTGCCAGCAGGTTTAACAGCAATGAGCAGTTCTTC. Its translation is CASRFNSNEQFF.

This sequence joins TRBV2 and TRBJ2-1; no clear D gene. This CDR3 region has 12 residues. Germline values: CDR1 SNHLY, CDR2 FYNNEI. With 8 bases removed from V and 8 bases from J, the gap between germline ends came to 13 bases. The CDR3 sequence is CASLSLLDEQFF. In DNA, the CDR3 is TGTGCCAGCTTATCACTTTTGGATGAGCAGTTCTTC.

This clone was seen a single time. This rearrangement joins TRBV12-5 to TRBJ1-5; unclear D gene. Germline lookup yields CDR1 LGHNT and CDR2 FRNRAP. The CDR3 spans 11 residues. The V end lost 1 base, the J end lost 10 bases, and 5 bases lay between the germline ends. The CDR3 region has the DNA TGTGCTAGTGGTTTGGACGGTCCCCAGCATTTT. Translating gives CASGLDGPQHF.

The chain carries TRBV4-1 and TRBJ1-2, with TRBD1 as a possible D gene (5 bases). The CDR3 runs 17 residues. Trimming cost V 1 base and J 4 bases, with 19 bases left between them. Germline CDR1 and CDR2: MGHRA and YSYEKL. The CDR3 DNA follows: TGCGCCAGCAGCCAAGCCCCTCCGGGGGGGAGAGTCTATGGCTACACCTTC. Its translation is CASSQAPPGGRVYGYTF.

The J gene is TRBJ1-5, the V gene TRBV12-3 or TRBV12-4, with D hard to call. Trimming took 2 bases from V and 5 from J, leaving 7 bases between them. The CDR3 has 13 residues. The CDR3 bases are TGTGCCAGCAGTTTAATAGAGGATCAGCCCCAGCATTTT. It codes for CASSLIEDQPQHF.

V and J are TRBV7-3 and TRBJ2-3, with D perhaps matching TRBD1 (5 bases). The CDR3 sequence is 12 residues long. Germline-derived CDR1 and CDR2 are SGHTA and FQGTGA. The V and J ends lost 1 base and 6 bases respectively, with 5 bases between them. The CDR3 region has the DNA TGTGCCAGCAGCTTAAAGGGGGATACGCAGTATTTT. Its protein is CASSLKGDTQYF.

To note about this clone: Distinct nucleotide sequences in the sample also encode this CDR3. The chain links TRBV7-3 to TRBJ2-2; D gene ambiguous. There are 15 residues in the CDR3. Trimming shortened V by 1 base and J by 1 base, and 7 bases separated the two germline ends. The germline V gene has CDR1 SGHTA and CDR2 FQGTGA. CDR3 bases: TGTGCCAGCAGCTTAAGCGGCGGGAACACCGGGGAGCTGTTTTTT. Protein: CASSLSGGNTGELFF.

The CDR3 nucleotides are TGTGCCATCAGACCACAGGGGGGGGAATACAATGAGCAGTTCTTC. This sequence encodes CAIRPQGGEYNEQFF. V is TRBV10-3 and J is TRBJ2-1; D possibly corresponds to TRBD1 (8 bases). Trimming removed 6 bases from V and 4 bases from J, with 16 bases in between. CDR1 is ENHRY and CDR2 is SYGVKD in the germline V gene. CDR3 length equals 15 residues.

This chain joins TRBV5-1 and TRBJ2-3; 15 nucleotides match TRBD2. Germline CDR1 SGHRS, CDR2 YFSETQ. Losses at the gene ends were 4 bases for V and 0 bases for J; bases not matched to a gene: 6. The CDR3 loop spans 18 amino acids. The CDR3 bases are TGCGCCAGCAGCCCCGGACTAGCGGGAGGGCCAAGCACAGATACGCAGTATTTT. This codes for CASSPGLAGGPSTDTQYF.

This clone was counted a single time. This chain links TRBV24-1 with TRBJ2-3, with 8 nucleotides matching TRBD1. The CDR3 is made up of 15 amino acids. J gave up 1 base and V 5 bases, and 4 bases lay outside the gene matches. CDR1 KGHDR and CDR2 SFDVKD come from the germline V gene. The CDR3 protein is CATSGGGQGTDTQYF. In DNA, the CDR3 is TGTGCCACCAGTGGAGGGGGACAGGGCACAGATACGCAGTATTTT.